The sequence of this TCR beta chain was determined in a study of blood T cells in healthy people across ages. Study details: Template switching retrieved approximately one barcoded beta molecule for each two T cells. Study-wide results and limits: A roughly linear age-dependent decrease characterized TCR beta diversity per million T cells. The percentage of naive T cells correlated strongly with TCR beta diversity.

Notes on this clonotype: Its antigen is undetermined.

Each sample gave at least 6 million isolated PBMCs. V lost 1 base and J 1 base, leaving 10 bases between the germline ends. Germline CDR1 and CDR2: SEHNR and FQNEAQ (reference sequence). The CDR3 loop spans 15 amino acids. For the second PCR, which ran for roughly 6 to 12 cycles, a sample-barcoded 5' primer and a J-beta primer mix were used. TCRdb redid the calling of the 5' RACE reads with MiXCR, one entry per CDR3 protein. Of 1.5 million to 2 million distinct CDR3 sequences in the sample, 28% were seen once. The sample consisted of blood. The source of this sequence is a woman aged 25-40 years in good health. V gene TRBV7-9 combines with J gene TRBJ1-1; no definite D call. The CDR3 sequence: CASSLVQARNTEAFF. Here the CDR3 DNA reads TGTGCCAGCAGCTTAGTCCAGGCCAGGAACACTGAAGCTTTCTTT. The full variable domain, with the rest looked up from reference TRBV7-9 and TRBJ1-1, is DTGVSQNPRHKITKRGQNVTFRCDPISEHNRLYWYRQTLGQGPEFLTYFQNEAQLEKSRLLSDRFSAERPKGSFSTLEIQRTEQGDSAMYLCASSLVQARNTEAFFGQGTRLTVV.